This paragraph covers one T cell receptor beta chain sequence. The junction differs from germline at one of its ends, possibly a read error. The source of the sample is a study of blood T cell repertoires in COVID-19. The overall study: PBMCs, B-cell-depleted T cells, or T cells were the source of the cDNA or gDNA that made up the material.

The germline V gene encodes CDR1 SNHLY and CDR2 FYNNEI. The CDR3 has 13 residues. Repertoires were generated with immunoSEQ multiplex PCR, while TCRdb's copy carries only in-frame clones and drops some. The sample shows roughly 330,000 clones, 70% to 90% of them seen only once. Input material: PBMCs or T cells enriched from blood (not recorded which). This sequence originates from a woman in her 30s who had recovered from COVID-19. The chain uses TRBV2 and TRBJ1-1, with D unclear. This CDR3 reads CASTERLNTEAFF. In nucleotides, the CDR3 is TGTGCCAGCACTGAACGGTTGAACACTGAAGCTTTCTTT.